A selection of T cell receptor beta chains follows, all from one sample in a study of blood T cell repertoires in COVID-19. Some clones are missing from TCRdb's copy, which holds only in-frame ones; the method was immunoSEQ multiplex PCR. Among about 27,000 clones listed, around 81% were seen once. Sequencing input: peripheral blood. These receptors were taken from a man in his sixties or seventies with acute or convalescent COVID-19. The conserved cysteine and the conserved F or W are not part of the CDR3 here. A D gene is named only where the DNA matches it firmly. Some rows have no size entry. The others give once, few or many, or a class for an expanded clone.

cdr3_length: 14; v_call: TRBV27; clone_size: .; d_call: .; cdr3_aa: ASSLDRRTSQETQY
cdr3_length: 15; v_call: TRBV3-1/TRBV3-2; clone_size: once; d_call: TRBD2; cdr3_aa: ASSQEQIGRGGNIQY
cdr3_length: 13; v_call: TRBV6-2/TRBV6-3; clone_size: .; d_call: TRBD2; cdr3_aa: ASSYGLAGADTQY
cdr3_length: 11; v_call: TRBV5-1; clone_size: .; d_call: .; cdr3_aa: ASSSEGMNEAF
cdr3_length: 12; v_call: TRBV25-1; clone_size: .; d_call: TRBD1; cdr3_aa: ASSPADRGTEAF
cdr3_length: 10; v_call: TRBV5-5; clone_size: .; d_call: .; cdr3_aa: ASNPDYYGYT
cdr3_length: 16; v_call: TRBV9; clone_size: .; d_call: TRBD2; cdr3_aa: ASSVPTSGGFGTDTQY
cdr3_length: 12; v_call: TRBV27; clone_size: few; d_call: .; cdr3_aa: ASRHRQDAYGYT
cdr3_length: 13; v_call: TRBV29-1; clone_size: .; d_call: .; cdr3_aa: SAIPTPGSGNTIY
cdr3_length: 12; v_call: TRBV30; clone_size: .; d_call: .; cdr3_aa: AWTRRSHPGELF
cdr3_length: 13; v_call: TRBV3-1/TRBV3-2; clone_size: once; d_call: .; cdr3_aa: ASSQEARSTDTQY
cdr3_length: 15; v_call: TRBV27; clone_size: .; d_call: .; cdr3_aa: ASSGRDRSSGANVLT
cdr3_length: 13; v_call: TRBV10-3; clone_size: .; d_call: TRBD2; cdr3_aa: AISVGLAGDYEQY
cdr3_length: 9; v_call: TRBV19; clone_size: .; d_call: TRBD1; cdr3_aa: ATGQGYGYT
cdr3_length: 11; v_call: TRBV9; clone_size: .; d_call: TRBD1; cdr3_aa: ASSVADRGGYT
cdr3_length: 13; v_call: TRBV11-2; clone_size: .; d_call: .; cdr3_aa: ASSLEWGRQTEAF
cdr3_length: 15; v_call: TRBV9; clone_size: .; d_call: TRBD2; cdr3_aa: ASSPPGRGAATGELF
cdr3_length: 15; v_call: TRBV5-1; clone_size: .; d_call: TRBD1; cdr3_aa: ASSYVTGTANTGELF
cdr3_length: 13; v_call: TRBV5-1; clone_size: few; d_call: TRBD1; cdr3_aa: ASSPGDRGNYGYT
cdr3_length: 13; v_call: TRBV5-4; clone_size: few; d_call: TRBD1; cdr3_aa: ASSFERDRSYEQY
cdr3_length: 13; v_call: TRBV9; clone_size: .; d_call: .; cdr3_aa: ASSVGTKDYGGYT
cdr3_length: 10; v_call: TRBV27; clone_size: .; d_call: .; cdr3_aa: ASSLQGAPLH
cdr3_length: 11; v_call: TRBV30; clone_size: .; d_call: TRBD1; cdr3_aa: ACRIGTDYGYT
cdr3_length: 14; v_call: TRBV5-1; clone_size: once; d_call: TRBD1; cdr3_aa: ASSPSTGTGHEKLF
cdr3_length: 14; v_call: TRBV18; clone_size: .; d_call: TRBD2; cdr3_aa: ASSPPREGAKNIQY
cdr3_length: 13; v_call: TRBV18; clone_size: .; d_call: .; cdr3_aa: ASSPDRFGANVLT
cdr3_length: 15; v_call: TRBV23-1; clone_size: .; d_call: .; cdr3_aa: ASSQSTHLNFRYEQY
cdr3_length: 12; v_call: TRBV6-5; clone_size: .; d_call: .; cdr3_aa: ASTGRTYNSPLH
cdr3_length: 13; v_call: TRBV4-2; clone_size: .; d_call: TRBD2; cdr3_aa: ASSQDSGSSYEQY
cdr3_length: 14; v_call: TRBV4-2; clone_size: .; d_call: .; cdr3_aa: ASSQEGRPNYNEQF
cdr3_length: 8; v_call: TRBV28; clone_size: .; d_call: .; cdr3_aa: ASSRDRLL
cdr3_length: 11; v_call: TRBV2; clone_size: .; d_call: .; cdr3_aa: ASSGQEQYGYT
cdr3_length: 14; v_call: TRBV10-3; clone_size: few; d_call: TRBD2; cdr3_aa: AISGRASGSPDTQY
cdr3_length: 14; v_call: TRBV5-1; clone_size: .; d_call: .; cdr3_aa: ASSIGGQSSGNTIY
cdr3_length: 13; v_call: TRBV28; clone_size: .; d_call: .; cdr3_aa: ASSLEGTSTDTQY
cdr3_length: 10; v_call: TRBV12-3/TRBV12-4; clone_size: .; d_call: .; cdr3_aa: ASSSSFYGYT
cdr3_length: 13; v_call: TRBV15; clone_size: .; d_call: .; cdr3_aa: ATSRDLYSNQPQH
cdr3_length: 12; v_call: TRBV6-2/TRBV6-3; clone_size: .; d_call: .; cdr3_aa: ASSFARGSYEQY
cdr3_length: 12; v_call: TRBV7-2; clone_size: .; d_call: .; cdr3_aa: ASSPDGNNQPQH
cdr3_length: 14; v_call: TRBV18; clone_size: .; d_call: .; cdr3_aa: ASSPGSKGRTDTQY